The clone carrying this T cell receptor beta chain was observed at least ten times. Its antigen is unknown. The data stem from a study of T cells after yellow fever vaccination. Study outcomes and limitations: Across the CD4 and CD8 compartments, a small share of clonotypes was present in both.

By 5'RACE template switching, TCR cDNA was produced, with a universal primer site and UMIs added in the process. One entry per CDR3 protein results from TCRdb running MiXCR on the 5' RACE reads. The sample has roughly 170,000 distinct CDR3 sequences, approximately 6.2% seen once; the top ten hold less than 3.5%. The sequencing here drew on CD4+ T cells sorted from PBMCs, taken on the day of the first yellow fever vaccination. This receptor was obtained from a man aged 18-30 years who received the YFV17D yellow fever vaccine.

The CDR3 sequence is CASSLAGTKTQYF. The CDR3 DNA reads as TGTGCCAGCAGCTTAGCAGGGACGAAGACCCAGTACTTC. V and J are TRBV7-6 and TRBJ2-5, with D perhaps assigned TRBD1 or TRBD2 (5 bases each). This CDR3 is built from 13 residues. Germline V gives CDR1 SGHVS, CDR2 FNYEAQ. With 0 bases removed from V and 6 bases from J, the gap between germline ends came to 8 bases.